Below are 29 T cell receptor beta chains sequenced from a single sample in a study of T-cell memory formation after mild COVID-19. A single record per CDR3 protein comes from TCRdb applying MiXCR to the 5' RACE reads. The sample holds approximately 290,000 distinct CDR3 sequences, 7% to 10% seen once. Material for sequencing was PBMCs or a T cell subset sorted from them (not recorded which). The receptors were gathered from a man aged 18 to 30 who had mild COVID-19 (a few samples of this study predate the infection). Cell type and time point are not known.

This clonotype came up a few times. CDR3 residues: CASNVDGDTEAFF. CDR3 nucleotides: TGTGCCAGCAACGTCGACGGAGACACTGAAGCTTTCTTT. This chain joins TRBV19 and TRBJ1-1; D gene uncertain. The CDR3 is made up of 13 amino acids. Trimming took off 9 bases at V and 3 bases at J, with 14 bases between the two ends. Germline CDR1 LNHDA, CDR2 SQIVND (reference sequence).

The table lists this clonotype with a few counts. The chain has TRBV2 and TRBJ1-3, with D perhaps matching TRBD1 (5 bases). There are 13 residues in the CDR3. Germline CDR1 reads SNHLY; CDR2 reads FYNNEI. V lost 7 bases, J lost 3 bases, and 10 bases lay in between. The CDR3 sequence is CASTGTGGNTIYF. The CDR3 DNA reads TGTGCCAGCACAGGGACCGGTGGAAACACCATATATTTT.

The table lists this clonotype with many counts. The V gene is TRBV6-2 or TRBV6-3, the J gene TRBJ1-4, with D hard to call. V was pared by 6 bases and J by 6 bases, with 8 bases between. Per the germline V gene, CDR1 is MNHEY and CDR2 is SVGEGT. The length of the CDR3 is 12 residues. The CDR3: CASSPTDEKLFF. DNA of the CDR3: TGTGCCAGCAGCCCGACGGATGAAAAACTGTTTTTT.

The chain has TRBV5-1 and TRBJ1-4; TRBD1 aligns across 8 bases. J was trimmed by 3 bases and V by 0 bases; bases with no gene match: 7. Per germline, CDR1 SGHRS and CDR2 YFSETQ. This CDR3 is built from 17 residues. CDR3 nucleotide sequence: TGCGCCAGCAGCTTGGCCCCAGGGGGCTCTGCTAATGAAAAACTGTTTTTT. Protein: CASSLAPGGSANEKLFF.

This clonotype showed up just a few times. The chain links TRBV18 to TRBJ2-5; D not resolved. This CDR3 has 17 amino acids. V lost 0 bases and J 4 bases, leaving 18 bases between the germline ends. From germline, CDR1 is KGHSH and CDR2 LQKENI. The CDR3 reads CASSPPAARRWGETQYF. The CDR3 DNA reads TGTGCCAGCTCACCACCCGCGGCCCGTAGGTGGGGAGAGACCCAGTACTTC. Filled out from reference TRBV18 and TRBJ2-5, the complete variable domain reads NAGVMQNPRHLVRRRGQEARLRCSPMKGHSHVYWYRQLPEEGLKFMVYLQKENIIDESGMPKERFSAEFPKEGPSILRIQQVVRGDSAAYFCASSPPAARRWGETQYFGPGTRLLVL.

In its sample, this clonotype was seen a few times. The chain couples TRBV4-2 to TRBJ2-1, with D possibly matching TRBD2 (6 bases). The CDR3 runs 17 residues. Deletions cut 0 bases from V and 0 bases from J, with 12 bases between. CDR1 and CDR2 from the germline V gene are LGHNA and YNFKEQ. The CDR3 DNA is TGTGCCAGCAGCCAAGATCCGGGACTGAGCTCCTACAATGAGCAGTTCTTC. It encodes CASSQDPGLSSYNEQFF.

This clonotype was recorded a few times. The chain has TRBV4-1 and TRBJ1-6; D is unresolved. Trimming cost V 4 bases and J 6 bases, with 10 bases left between them. CDR1 and CDR2 (germline): MGHRA, YSYEKL. The CDR3 totals 14 residues. The CDR3, as DNA: TGCGCCAGCAGCCTTCAGGCTTCTAATTCACCCCTCCACTTT. Protein: CASSLQASNSPLHF.

This clonotype was counted between two and nine times. The chain recombines TRBV7-6 with TRBJ2-7; unclear D gene. Germline-derived CDR1 and CDR2 are SGHVS and FNYEAQ. This CDR3 is 13 amino acids long. The ends were cut back, 4 bases at V and 5 bases at J, with 12 bases in the middle. This CDR3 is CASSSGRANEQYF. The CDR3 nucleotides read TGTGCCAGCAGCTCCGGTCGGGCGAACGAGCAGTACTTC.

This clonotype turned up a few times. The chain has TRBV28 and TRBJ1-6, with TRBD1 as a possible D gene (5 bases). Trimming removed 11 bases from V and 14 bases from J, with 16 bases in between. Looked up from germline, CDR1 is MDHEN and CDR2 is SYDVKM. CDR3 length equals 11 residues. The CDR3 protein is CAAAGPLTLHF. CDR3 coding DNA: TGTGCCGCGGCAGGGCCCTTAACCCTCCACTTT.

The chain recombines TRBV6-6 with TRBJ2-3, with 14 bases identical to TRBD2. The germline V gene has CDR1 MNHNY and CDR2 SVGAGI (reference sequence). This CDR3 is built from 18 residues. The junction had 8 bases not matched to a gene; V was cut back by 6 bases and J by 0 bases. For the CDR3, the DNA is TGTGCCAGCAGACAAGGACTAGCGGGGGGCCTAAGCACAGATACGCAGTATTTT. Translating gives CASRQGLAGGLSTDTQYF.

The CDR3 DNA is TGTGCCAGCAACATTGGGGGGGGCGATGGCTACACCTTC. Its translation is CASNIGGGDGYTF. The V and J genes are TRBV7-9 and TRBJ1-2; the D gene is possibly TRBD1 (6 bases). Trimming took off 7 bases at V and 6 bases at J, with 15 bases between the two ends. Germline V gene data show CDR1 as SEHNR and CDR2 as FQNEAQ (reference sequence). The CDR3 extends over 13 amino acids.

The chain links TRBV4-1 to TRBJ1-1; no clear D gene. Germline values: CDR1 MGHRA, CDR2 YSYEKL. V was cut by 1 base and J by 7 bases, with 10 bases left in between. This CDR3 contains 13 residues. The CDR3 region has the DNA TGCGCCAGCAGCCAAGCCCTGGCCGGTGAAGCTTTCTTT. Encoded protein: CASSQALAGEAFF.

The CDR3 reads CASKSYQETQYF. The CDR3 bases are TGTGCCAGCAAATCGTACCAAGAGACCCAGTACTTC. The chain has TRBV27 and TRBJ2-5; D gene uncertain. The germline V gene encodes CDR1 MNHEY and CDR2 SMNVEV (reference sequence). This CDR3 spans 12 amino acids. V dropped 7 bases and J dropped 0 bases, with 6 bases sitting between them.

The chain combines TRBV20-1 with TRBJ2-7, with D tentatively TRBD2 (5 bases). This CDR3 has 13 amino acids. Per the germline V gene, CDR1 is DFQATT and CDR2 is SNEGSKA (reference sequence). Trimming removed 0 bases from V and 6 bases from J, with 12 bases in between. Here the CDR3 DNA reads TGCAGTGCTAGAGAGGAGGTAGTGGGCGAGCAGTACGTC. Translating gives CSAREEVVGEQYV.

J is TRBJ1-2 and V is TRBV9, with no clear D. V lost 2 bases and J 1 base, leaving 6 bases between the germline ends. Germline CDR1 is SGDLS and CDR2 is YYNGEE. This CDR3 has 13 residues. In DNA form, the CDR3 reads TGTGCCAGCAGCGTCAACAGTAACTATGGCTACACCTTC. Protein sequence: CASSVNSNYGYTF.

CDR3: CASMRGLYTEAFF. The DNA of the CDR3 is TGTGCCAGCATGAGGGGGCTGTACACTGAAGCTTTCTTT. The rearrangement joins TRBV2 to TRBJ1-1, with TRBD1 matching over 7 bases. The trim removed 7 bases at V and 3 bases at J, leaving 5 bases unmatched. Germline V gene sequence: CDR1 SNHLY, CDR2 FYNNEI. This CDR3 has 13 amino acids. The full variable domain, its missing parts supplied by reference TRBV2 and TRBJ1-1, is EPEVTQTPSHQVTQMGQEVILRCVPISNHLYFYWYRQILGQKVEFLVSFYNNEISEKSEIFDDQFSVERPDGSNFTLKIRSTKLEDSAMYFCASMRGLYTEAFFGQGTRLTVV.

This chain connects TRBV4-3 to TRBJ2-1; 8 nucleotides match TRBD2. J was trimmed by 4 bases and V by 3 bases; bases with no gene match: 8. Germline V CDR1 and CDR2: LGHNA, YSLEER. The CDR3 is 16 residues long. The CDR3 spells CASSQESRLAYNEQFF. The CDR3 DNA reads as TGCGCCAGCAGCCAGGAGTCTAGACTAGCGTACAATGAGCAGTTCTTC.

CDR3 nucleotide sequence: TGTGCCAGCAGCGGCCATATGTACGAGCAGTACGTC. Protein: CASSGHMYEQYV. The gene calls are TRBV28 and TRBJ2-7, with D hard to call. CDR1 MDHEN and CDR2 SYDVKM come from the germline V gene. Trimming removed 6 bases at V and 4 bases at J, with 10 bases between. This CDR3 is 12 amino acids long.

The chain employs TRBV2 and TRBJ2-7; possibly TRBD1 for D (6 bases). CDR3 length: 13 residues. Trimming took 7 bases from V and 3 from J, leaving 13 bases between them. Looked up from germline, CDR1 is SNHLY and CDR2 is FYNNEI. The CDR3 DNA reads as TGTGCCAGCATACCCCCGGGACACTACGAGCAGTACGTC. It yields the protein CASIPPGHYEQYV.

This chain connects TRBV10-3 to TRBJ1-1, with 7 bases matching TRBD1. Germline assignment: CDR1 ENHRY and CDR2 SYGVKD. V trimming: 7 bases; J trimming: 6 bases; junction bases outside the gene matches: 11. The CDR3 contains 14 residues. The CDR3 region is CAITQDRERSEAFF. The CDR3 DNA follows: TGTGCCATCACCCAAGACAGGGAAAGATCTGAAGCTTTCTTT.

This clonotype was seen more than once but under ten times. An end of the junction does not agree with germline; a read error may underlie this. V is TRBV19 and J is TRBJ1-5; 8 bases are a match to TRBD1. There are 15 residues in the CDR3. Germline V lookup: CDR1 LNHDA, CDR2 SQIVND (reference sequence). The DNA of the CDR3 is TGTACCAGTGCCCCAGGGGGCGTTCGCAATCAGCCCCAGCATTTT. Residues: CTSAPGGVRNQPQHF.

The chain is built from TRBV29-1 and TRBJ2-3; tentative D call: TRBD2 (6 bases). The germline CDR1 and CDR2 sequences are SQVTM and ANQGSEA. The CDR3 is 14 amino acids. V lost 3 bases to trimming and J lost 2 bases, with 12 bases between them. As DNA, the CDR3 is TGCAGCGTTGAGGGGGGACGACACACAGATACGCAGTATTTT. This codes for CSVEGGRHTDTQYF.

This clonotype was detected a few times. The CDR3 spells CASSLDSPNQPQHF. The CDR3 DNA is TGTGCCAGCAGCTTGGACAGCCCCAATCAGCCCCAGCATTTT. The V gene is TRBV7-2, the J gene TRBJ1-5, with TRBD1 as a possible D gene (6 bases). The CDR3 extends over 14 amino acids. V shed 3 bases and J shed 3 bases, with 9 bases lying between them. Germline loops: CDR1 SGHTA, CDR2 FQGNSA.

The chain is built from TRBV12-3 or TRBV12-4 and TRBJ2-3, with unresolved D. V was pared by 11 bases and J by 1 base, with 13 bases between. This CDR3 has 13 amino acids. CDR3 coding DNA: TGTGCCCATACATCCCAGGGCACAGATACGCAGTATTTT. Its protein product is CAHTSQGTDTQYF.

The J gene is TRBJ1-2, the V gene TRBV6-1; unclear D gene. The germline CDR1 and CDR2 sequences are MNHNS and SASEGT. V lost 3 bases and J lost 2, with 7 bases in between. The CDR3 covers 13 residues. The CDR3 reads CASSEAVNYGYTF. For the CDR3, the DNA is TGTGCCAGCAGTGAGGCGGTGAACTATGGCTACACCTTC.

This clonotype was counted many times. The chain carries TRBV5-1 and TRBJ2-7; D is possibly TRBD1 (6 bases). Germline CDR1 SGHRS, CDR2 YFSETQ. The CDR3 is made up of 15 amino acids. The V and J ends lost 4 bases and 7 bases respectively, with 21 bases between them. CDR3 nucleotide sequence: TGCGCCAGCAGCCCGGGTGGGGGCCCGGAGGAAGAGCAGTACGTC. This sequence encodes CASSPGGGPEEEQYV.

The chain links TRBV5-1 to TRBJ2-5; TRBD2 matches at 14 bases. Germline V gene sequence: CDR1 SGHRS, CDR2 YFSETQ. J gave up 0 bases and V 3 bases, and 4 bases lay outside the gene matches. The CDR3 contains 17 residues. The CDR3, as DNA: TGCGCCAGCAGCTGGGGACTAGCGGGGGCGTACCAAGAGACCCAGTACTTC. Translating gives CASSWGLAGAYQETQYF.

This clonotype was observed a few times. This chain joins TRBV7-2 and TRBJ2-1; D might be TRBD1 or TRBD2, each matching 5 bases. Trimming cost V 2 bases and J 6 bases, with 11 bases left between them. Germline loops: CDR1 SGHTA, CDR2 FQGNSA. CDR3 size: 14 residues. CDR3 sequence (DNA): TGTGCCAGCAGCTTACTCGGGGCCCTCAATGAGCAGTTCTTC. This sequence encodes CASSLLGALNEQFF.

A few counts support this clonotype. This chain connects TRBV30 to TRBJ2-3, with D hard to call. CDR1 is GTSNPN and CDR2 is SVGIG in the germline V gene (reference sequence). The CDR3 loop spans 13 amino acids. V was cut by 4 bases and J by 2 bases, with 10 bases left in between. The CDR3 reads CAWNLLVTDTQYF. CDR3 nucleotides: TGTGCCTGGAACCTTCTGGTCACAGATACGCAGTATTTT.